Sequencing of this T cell receptor (beta chain) was carried out in a study of response to subunit inactivated influenza vaccine. Findings and limits, study-wide: It was the authors' suggestion that each seasonal influenza vaccination recruits few new T cells.

TCRdb used MiXCR to reprocess the RT-PCR reads, holding one entry per CDR3 protein. The repertoire has 280,000 or so distinct CDR3 sequences, about a fifth of them found once; the top ten carry about 10%. This clonotype was picked up many times. Its antigen is as yet unknown. One end of the junction varies from germline; a read error may be responsible. This CDR3 spans 13 amino acids. Germline-derived CDR1 and CDR2 are SSHAT and FNYEAQ (reference sequence). The sequenced sample was PBMCs from blood, obtained 21 months after vaccination. The TCR sequence derives from a man aged 45 to 70 who received an inactivated influenza vaccine. This chain joins TRBV7-7 and TRBJ1-1; D is possibly TRBD1 (5 bases). This chain's CDR3 is CASSPTGWSEAFF. The CDR3 nucleotides are TGTGCTAGCAGCCCTACAGGTTGGTCTGAAGCTTTCTTT.